The 7 T cell receptor beta chains in this list originate from one sample, sequenced in a study of blood T cell repertoires in COVID-19. The assay was immunoSEQ multiplex PCR, and TCRdb's table has in-frame clones only and misses some. The sample holds more than 200,000 clones, 85% to 90% seen once. Sequencing input: peripheral blood. Receptors originate from a woman aged 60-70 years with COVID-19, enrolled during active disease.

This clone has only a few counts. This chain uses TRBV5-4 with TRBJ1-2; tentative D call: TRBD1 (5 bases). Between the trimmed V and J ends, which lost 4 bases and 7 bases, there was a span of 20 bases. The V gene's germline CDR1 is SGHNT and CDR2 YYREEE (reference sequence). CDR3 length: 15 residues. DNA of the CDR3: TGTGCCAGCAGCCCCCAGGGCAGGCAGGAAGGTGGCTACACCTTC. This translates into CASSPQGRQEGGYTF.

The chain carries TRBV28 and TRBJ2-1; 9 bases are shared with TRBD2. CDR1 is MDHEN, CDR2 SYDVKM, per germline. The CDR3 loop spans 21 amino acids. Trimming took 3 bases from V and 0 from J; bases not matched to a gene: 18. CDR3 residues: CASSFPTRLAGGESSYNEQFF. The CDR3 DNA reads TGTGCCAGCAGTTTTCCTACAAGGCTGGCGGGAGGGGAAAGCTCCTACAATGAGCAGTTCTTC. Combining the CDR3 with reference TRBV28 and TRBJ2-1 gives the whole variable domain DVKVTQSSRYLVKRTGEKVFLECVQDMDHENMFWYRQDPGLGLRLIYFSYDVKMKEKGDIPEGYSVSREKKERFSLILESASTNQTSMYLCASSFPTRLAGGESSYNEQFFGPGTRLTVL.

The rearrangement uses TRBV28 and TRBJ2-4; 7 nucleotides align to TRBD2. V was pared by 1 base and J by 9 bases, with 6 bases of the junction left unmatched. CDR1 is MDHEN, CDR2 SYDVKM, per germline. This CDR3 is 14 amino acids long. The DNA of the CDR3 is TGTGCCAGCAGTTTATCCGGGACTACTGGCATTCAGTACTTC. This translates into CASSLSGTTGIQYF.

V is TRBV14 and J is TRBJ2-2, with a possible D match to TRBD2 (5 bases). The CDR3 runs 18 residues. CDR1 and CDR2 (germline): SGHDN, FVKESK. V was clipped by 0 bases and J by 1 base, with 15 bases between them. CDR3 amino acids: CASSQDRRTTKNTGELFF. In DNA, the CDR3 is TGTGCCAGCAGCCAAGACCGGCGAACGACTAAGAACACCGGGGAGCTGTTTTTT.

This chain uses TRBV9 with TRBJ2-1; 7 bases map to TRBD2. Germline CDR1 and CDR2: SGDLS and YYNGEE. The CDR3 extends over 16 amino acids. With V trimmed by 3 bases and J by 3 bases, 9 bases remained unmatched. The CDR3 reads CASSGLAGLGYNEQFF. CDR3 DNA: TGTGCCAGCAGCGGATTAGCGGGCCTTGGCTACAATGAGCAGTTCTTC.

The J gene is TRBJ2-5, the V gene TRBV5-4; 10 nucleotides align to TRBD1. The V segment lost 4 bases and the J segment 5 bases; nucleotides outside the gene matches: 5. The CDR3 length is 14 residues. Looked up from germline, CDR1 is SGHNT and CDR2 is YYREEE (reference sequence). The DNA for the CDR3 is TGTGCCAGCAGCGCCTGGGACAGGGGCGAGACCCAGTACTTC. Translating gives CASSAWDRGETQYF.

The chain combines TRBV30 with TRBJ2-3, with 11 positions matching TRBD2. With V trimmed by 0 bases and J by 6 bases, 8 bases remained unmatched. From germline, CDR1 is GTSNPN and CDR2 SVGIG (reference sequence). This CDR3 has 16 amino acids. The CDR3 bases are TGTGCCTGGAGTGTGACTAGCGGGACCATCATGGATACGCAGTATTTT. Its protein is CAWSVTSGTIMDTQYF.